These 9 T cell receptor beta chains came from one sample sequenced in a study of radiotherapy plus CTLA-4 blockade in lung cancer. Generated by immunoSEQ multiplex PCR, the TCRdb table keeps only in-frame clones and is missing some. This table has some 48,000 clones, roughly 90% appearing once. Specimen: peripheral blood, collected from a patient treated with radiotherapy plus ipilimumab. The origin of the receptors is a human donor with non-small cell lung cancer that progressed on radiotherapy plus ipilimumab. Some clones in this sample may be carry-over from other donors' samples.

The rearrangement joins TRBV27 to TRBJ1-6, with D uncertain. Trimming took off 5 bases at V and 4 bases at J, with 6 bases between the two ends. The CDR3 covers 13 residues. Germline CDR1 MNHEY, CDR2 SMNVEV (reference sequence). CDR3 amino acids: CASSPRYNSPLHF. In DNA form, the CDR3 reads TGTGCCAGCAGTCCTAGATATAATTCACCCCTCCACTTT.

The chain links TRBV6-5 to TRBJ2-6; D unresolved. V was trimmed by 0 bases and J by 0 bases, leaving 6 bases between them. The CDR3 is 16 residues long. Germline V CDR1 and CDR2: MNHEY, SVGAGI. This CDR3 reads CASSYSAVSGANVLTF. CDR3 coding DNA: TGTGCCAGCAGTTACTCGGCAGTCTCTGGGGCCAACGTCCTGACTTTC.

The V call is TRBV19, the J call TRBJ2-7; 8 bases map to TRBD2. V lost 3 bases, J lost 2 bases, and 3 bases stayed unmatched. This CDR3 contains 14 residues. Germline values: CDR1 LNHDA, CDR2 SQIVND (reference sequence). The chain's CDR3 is CASSMGREAYEQYF. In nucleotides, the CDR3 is TGTGCCAGTAGTATGGGGCGGGAGGCCTACGAGCAGTACTTC.

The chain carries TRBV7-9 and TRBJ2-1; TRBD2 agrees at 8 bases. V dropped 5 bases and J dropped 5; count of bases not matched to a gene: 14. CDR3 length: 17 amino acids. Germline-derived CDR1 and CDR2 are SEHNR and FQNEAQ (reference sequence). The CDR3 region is CASSPFPERERHNEQFF. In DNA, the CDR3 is TGTGCCAGCAGCCCGTTTCCAGAGCGGGAGCGGCACAATGAGCAGTTCTTC.

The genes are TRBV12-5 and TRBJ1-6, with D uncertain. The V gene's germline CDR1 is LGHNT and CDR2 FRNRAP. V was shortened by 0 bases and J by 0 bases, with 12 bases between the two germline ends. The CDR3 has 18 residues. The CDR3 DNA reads TGTGCTAGTGGTTTGGTACTTTCGCCAAGCTCCTATAATTCACCCCTCCACTTT. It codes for CASGLVLSPSSYNSPLHF.

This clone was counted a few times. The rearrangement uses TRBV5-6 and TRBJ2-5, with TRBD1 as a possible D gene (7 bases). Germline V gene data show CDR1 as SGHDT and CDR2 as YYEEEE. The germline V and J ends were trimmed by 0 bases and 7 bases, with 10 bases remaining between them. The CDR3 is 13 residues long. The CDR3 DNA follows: TGTGCCAGCAGCTTGGGACAGGGAGGGACCCAGTACTTC. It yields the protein CASSLGQGGTQYF.

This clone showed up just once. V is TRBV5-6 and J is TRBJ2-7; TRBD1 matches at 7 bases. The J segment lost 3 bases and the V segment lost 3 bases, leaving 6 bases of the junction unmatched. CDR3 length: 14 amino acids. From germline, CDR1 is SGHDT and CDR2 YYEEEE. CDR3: CASSSGDSIYEQYF. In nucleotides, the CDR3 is TGTGCCAGCAGCTCAGGGGACAGTATCTACGAGCAGTACTTC.

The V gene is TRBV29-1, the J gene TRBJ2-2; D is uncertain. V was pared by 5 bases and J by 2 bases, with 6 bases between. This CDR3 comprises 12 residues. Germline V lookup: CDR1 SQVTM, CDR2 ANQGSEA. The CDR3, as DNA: TGCAGCGTTTCCTATAACACCGGGGAGCTGTTTTTT. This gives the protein CSVSYNTGELFF.

The CDR3 DNA follows: TGTGCTAGTGTATGGGCAGGGAACACTGAAGCTTTCTTT. Its protein product is CASVWAGNTEAFF. This chain links TRBV12-5 with TRBJ1-1; unclear D gene. Germline-derived CDR1 and CDR2 are LGHNT and FRNRAP. The CDR3 length is 13 residues. The V end lost 7 bases, the J end lost 1 base, and 10 bases lay between the germline ends.